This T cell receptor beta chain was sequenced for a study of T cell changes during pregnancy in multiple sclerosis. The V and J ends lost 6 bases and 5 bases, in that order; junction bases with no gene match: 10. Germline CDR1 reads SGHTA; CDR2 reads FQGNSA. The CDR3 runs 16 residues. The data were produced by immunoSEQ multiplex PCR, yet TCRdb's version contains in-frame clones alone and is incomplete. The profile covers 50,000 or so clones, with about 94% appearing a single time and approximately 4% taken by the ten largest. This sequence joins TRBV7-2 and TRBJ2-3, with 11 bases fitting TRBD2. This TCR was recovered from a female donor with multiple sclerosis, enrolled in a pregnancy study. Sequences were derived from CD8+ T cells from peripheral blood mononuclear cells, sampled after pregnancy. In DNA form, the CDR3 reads TGTGCCAGCAGACCCATAGCGGGGGGGCGTCAAGATACGCAGTATTTT. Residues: CASRPIAGGRQDTQYF. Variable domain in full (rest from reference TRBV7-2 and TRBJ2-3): GAGVSQSPSNKVTEKGKDVELRCDPISGHTALYWYRQSLGQGLEFLIYFQGNSAPDKSGLPSDRFSAERTGGSVSTLTIQRTQQEDSAVYLCASRPIAGGRQDTQYFGPGTRLTVL.